Given below is one T cell receptor beta chain in context. Its antigen is unknown. No qualities accompany the bases; no much larger clone lies one base away. CDR1 LGHNA and CDR2 YSLEER are derived from the germline V gene. V lost 1 base and J lost 4 bases, and the count of bases not matched to a germline gene is 11. The CDR3 has 17 amino acids, counting the end cysteine and phenylalanine. The retained sequence is limited to the CDR3, 51 bases, with the frame set at the first base. The data were taken from a study of T-cell memory formation after mild COVID-19 (dated by TCRdb to the early 2020s). About the study as a whole: TCR sequence clusters from the two donors were largely donor specific. T-cell clones expanding and contracting after mild COVID-19 in a couple of donors were tracked by longitudinal TCRalpha and TCRbeta repertoire sequencing. The cohort was made up of two young adult volunteers, one female and one male, who were previously healthy. Overall results and qualifications from the work: Contracting CD4+ clones appeared mostly in the CM and EM memory subsets, whereas CD8+ clones were enriched in EMRA. From day 15 to 85, contracting clones showed balanced CD4/CD8 phenotypes, whereas a second wave of clones that expanded from day 15 to 37 leaned towards CD4+. The study included only a couple of mild cases, and larger cohorts that include severe cases with pre-infection samples were judged to be necessary. The detection of some responding clones in pre-infection memory suggests that pre-existing cross-reactive memory T cells joined the SARS-CoV-2 response. SARS-CoV-2 specificity was not confirmed for the second-wave clones peaking on day 37.

Sequencing took place on an Illumina NovaSeq 6000. TCRalpha and TCRbeta cDNA libraries were built by 5'RACE with constant-segment primers, adding sample barcodes and unique molecular identifiers. RNA was extracted from every sample with Trizol reagent. Amplification of the libraries took two PCR steps, and the second step added a second sample barcode plus Illumina TruSeq adapters. Sequencing of libraries was performed on an Illumina NovaSeq with 2 x 150 bp paired-end reads. The authors processed their data as follows. With migec v1.2.7, reads were demultiplexed and then collapsed into UMI-guided consensus sequences. With mixcr v2.1.11, UMI consensuses were aligned to TRA and TRB V and J templates and assembled into clonotypes. A clonotype was counted as expanded or contracted only if both edgeR and NoisET called the change significant, with noise models trained on biological replicates. For edgeR calls, the thresholds were a false discovery rate-adjusted p below 0.01 and a log2 fold-change of 1. As an exploratory analysis of dynamics, PCA with hierarchical clustering was applied to max-normalized trajectories of the 1000 most abundant clonotypes. Separately sequenced CD4+ and CD8+ repertoires were used to assign the CD4 or CD8 phenotype of responding clones. The public reads were run again by TCRdb, first through fastp at Q25 and then through MiXCR, and only productive beta chains were kept. Rows with one shared CDR3 protein collapse into an entry with the most common genes and DNA. The V and J calls were not made by the authors but by TCRdb's processing. The sample includes about 84,000 distinct CDR3 sequences, with roughly 13% observed a single time. The ten top clones hold around 29% of the sample.

Ficoll-Paque density gradient centrifugation was the method used to isolate PBMCs. Input material: PBMCs or a T cell subset sorted from them (not recorded which). The chain couples TRBV4-3 to TRBJ1-2; 8 central nucleotides agree with TRBD1. The TCR originated in an adult woman who had mild COVID-19 (a few samples of this study predate the infection). The sample titles of this study are shuffled in the database, so cell type and time point are left out; the donor was told from shared clones. The DNA reads TGCGCCAGCAGCCAAGGGACAAACAGGGGGAAACTCTATGGCTACACCTTC. It translates to CASSQGTNRGKLYGYTF.